This T cell receptor (beta chain) was identified in a study of a mutant IDH1 vaccine in newly diagnosed glioma. The wider study: The therapy given earlier, which was standard therapy, consisted of radiotherapy, temozolomide, or both, and most of the patients received both.

To note about this clone: Its antigen is unknown.

V lost 2 bases and J lost 5, with 10 bases in between. Per germline, CDR1 MDHEN and CDR2 SYDVKM. This CDR3 is 13 amino acids long. Study-level results: Evidence of vaccine-induced immune responses was documented in about 93% of patients.

The table came from immunoSEQ multiplex PCR; TCRdb's copy has only in-frame clones and leaves some out. The table records roughly 40,000 clones, 91% of them present only once. Time point given: week 23, last vaccination. In every dose of vaccine, 300 ug of mutant IDH1 20-mer peptide was given alongside topical imiquimod. J is TRBJ2-7 and V is TRBV28; maybe TRBD1 (5 bases). The TCR comes from a man aged 45 to 65 with glioma. Sequences were derived from PBMCs, sampled from a glioma patient whose treatment included an IDH1 peptide vaccine. The CDR3 here is CASSLQGTHEQYF. In DNA, the CDR3 is TGTGCCAGCAGTTTACAGGGTACTCACGAGCAGTACTTC. Full variable domain (rest looked up from reference TRBV28 and TRBJ2-7): DVKVTQSSRYLVKRTGEKVFLECVQDMDHENMFWYRQDPGLGLRLIYFSYDVKMKEKGDIPEGYSVSREKKERFSLILESASTNQTSMYLCASSLQGTHEQYFGPGTRLTVT.